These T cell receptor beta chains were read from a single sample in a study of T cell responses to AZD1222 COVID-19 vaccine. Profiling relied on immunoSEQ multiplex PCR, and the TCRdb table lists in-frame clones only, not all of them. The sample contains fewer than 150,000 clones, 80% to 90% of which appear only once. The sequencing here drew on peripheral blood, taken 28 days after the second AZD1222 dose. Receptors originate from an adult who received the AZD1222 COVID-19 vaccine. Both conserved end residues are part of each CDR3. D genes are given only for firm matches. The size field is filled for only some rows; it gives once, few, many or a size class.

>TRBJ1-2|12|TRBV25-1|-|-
TGTGCCAGCAGTCTGTCTAACTATGGCTACACCTTC
CASSLSNYGYTF
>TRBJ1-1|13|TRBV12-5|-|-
TGTGCTAGTGGGAGTGACATGAACACTGAAGCTTTCTTT
CASGSDMNTEAFF
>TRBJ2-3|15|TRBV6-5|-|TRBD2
TGTGCCAGCCGACTAGCGGGGGGATACACAGATACGCAGTATTTT
CASRLAGGYTDTQYF
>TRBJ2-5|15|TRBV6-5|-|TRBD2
TGTGCCAGCAGCCGAACTAGCGGAGCGCAGGAGACCCAGTACTTC
CASSRTSGAQETQYF
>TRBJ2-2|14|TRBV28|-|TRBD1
TGTGCCAGCAGGGGACAGAGGAACACCGGGGAGCTGTTTTTT
CASRGQRNTGELFF
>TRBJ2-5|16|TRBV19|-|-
TGTGCCAGTAGCCCGAAAGGCCGGGTGGCCCAAGAGACCCAGTACTTC
CASSPKGRVAQETQYF
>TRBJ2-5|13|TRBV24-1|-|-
TGTGCCACCAGTCCCGGGCCCCAAGAGACCCAGTACTTC
CATSPGPQETQYF
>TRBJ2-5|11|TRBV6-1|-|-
TGTGCCAGCAGAAGTCAAGAGACCCAGTACTTC
CASRSQETQYF
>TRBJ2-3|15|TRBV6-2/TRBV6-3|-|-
TGTGCCAGCAGTTACTCTAGCGGCTCCACAGATACGCAGTATTTT
CASSYSSGSTDTQYF
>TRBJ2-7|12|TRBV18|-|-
TGTGCCAGCTCACCCCTCTCCTACGAGCAGTACTTC
CASSPLSYEQYF
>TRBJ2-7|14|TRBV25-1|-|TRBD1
TGTGCCAGCAGTGCAGGGGGATTCTCCTACGAGCAGTACTTC
CASSAGGFSYEQYF
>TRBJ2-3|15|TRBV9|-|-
TGTGCCAGCAGCCCCTGGGGAGCGGAGTGGGATACGCAGTATTTT
CASSPWGAEWDTQYF
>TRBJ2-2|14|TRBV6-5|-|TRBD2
TGTGCCAGCAGTTACTCGGCGGGAGGCGGGGAGCTGTTTTTT
CASSYSAGGGELFF
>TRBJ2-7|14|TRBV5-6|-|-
TGTGCCAGCAGCTCGGGACATTACTCCTACGAGCAGTACTTC
CASSSGHYSYEQYF
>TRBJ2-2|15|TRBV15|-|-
TGTGCCACCAGCAGTAGACTCCGGGACACCGGGGAGCTGTTTTTT
CATSSRLRDTGELFF
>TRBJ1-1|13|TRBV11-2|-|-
TGTGCCAGCAGCTCCGCAGGATCCACTGAAGCTTTCTTT
CASSSAGSTEAFF
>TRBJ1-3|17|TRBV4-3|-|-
TGCGCCAGCAGCCAAGAACCGATCGGGATCTCTGGAAACACCATATATTTT
CASSQEPIGISGNTIYF
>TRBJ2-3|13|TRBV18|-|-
TGTGCCAGCTCACTCCAAGGCTCAGATACGCAGTATTTT
CASSLQGSDTQYF
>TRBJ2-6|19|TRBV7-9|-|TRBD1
TGTGCCAGCAGCTTAGAACCGGGACAGGGGGCGAATGGGGCCAACGTCCTGACTTTC
CASSLEPGQGANGANVLTF
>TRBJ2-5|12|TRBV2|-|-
TGTGCCAGCACAGCTCTCTACGAGACCCAGTACTTC
CASTALYETQYF
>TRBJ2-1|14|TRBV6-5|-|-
TGTGCCAGCAGTTACAGGGGACGATACAATGAGCAGTTCTTC
CASSYRGRYNEQFF
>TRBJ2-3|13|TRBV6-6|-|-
TGTGCCAGCAGTTACTCCCTCCTTGATACGCAGTATTTT
CASSYSLLDTQYF
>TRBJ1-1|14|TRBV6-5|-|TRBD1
TGTGCCAGCACTGGACAGGGAGGTTTCACTGAAGCTTTCTTT
CASTGQGGFTEAFF
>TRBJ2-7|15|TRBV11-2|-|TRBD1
TGTGCCAGCAGCTCCTTGACAGGGCGATCCTACGAGCAGTACTTC
CASSSLTGRSYEQYF
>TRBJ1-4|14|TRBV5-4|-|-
TGTGCCAGCAGTCCTGGGGACACGGATGAAAAACTGTTTTTT
CASSPGDTDEKLFF
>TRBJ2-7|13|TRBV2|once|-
TGTGCCAGCAGCCGGGACCCTTACTACGAGCAGTACTTC
CASSRDPYYEQYF